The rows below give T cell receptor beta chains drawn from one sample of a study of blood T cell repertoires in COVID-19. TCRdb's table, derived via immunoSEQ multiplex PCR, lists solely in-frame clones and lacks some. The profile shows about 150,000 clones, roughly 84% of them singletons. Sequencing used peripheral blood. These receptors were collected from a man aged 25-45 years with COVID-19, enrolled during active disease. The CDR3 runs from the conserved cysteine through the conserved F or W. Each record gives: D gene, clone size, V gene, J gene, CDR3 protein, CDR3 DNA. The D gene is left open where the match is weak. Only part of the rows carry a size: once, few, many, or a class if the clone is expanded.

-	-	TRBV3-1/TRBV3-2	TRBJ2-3	CASSQYSTDTQYF	TGTGCCAGCAGCCAATACTCCACAGATACGCAGTATTTT
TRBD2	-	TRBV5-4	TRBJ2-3	CASSPGLAGFRLTDTQYF	TGTGCCAGCAGCCCTGGACTAGCGGGTTTCAGACTCACAGATACGCAGTATTTT
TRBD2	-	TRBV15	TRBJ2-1	CATSRDRSSGINEQFF	TGTGCCACCAGCAGAGATCGGTCAAGCGGGATAAATGAGCAGTTCTTC
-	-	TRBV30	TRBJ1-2	CASTTSVWGYTF	TGTGCCTCAACCACAAGTGTTTGGGGCTACACCTTC
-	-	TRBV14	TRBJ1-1	CASSPMGTLEAFF	TGTGCCAGCAGCCCAATGGGGACACTTGAAGCTTTCTTT
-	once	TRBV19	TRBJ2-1	CASRSGSGNEQFF	TGTGCCAGTAGGAGCGGATCTGGGAATGAGCAGTTCTTC
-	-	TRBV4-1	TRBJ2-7	CASSQGPGSSYEQYF	TGCGCCAGCAGCCAAGGGCCGGGGAGCTCCTACGAGCAGTACTTC
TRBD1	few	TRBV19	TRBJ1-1	CASSVRDRASEAFF	TGTGCCAGTAGTGTCCGGGACAGGGCTTCTGAAGCTTTCTTT
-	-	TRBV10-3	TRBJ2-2	CAISGPRVNTGELFF	TGTGCCATCAGTGGGCCCAGGGTAAACACCGGGGAGCTGTTTTTT
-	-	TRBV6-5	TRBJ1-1	CASSFRVYTEAFF	TGTGCCAGCAGTTTCAGGGTTTACACTGAAGCTTTCTTT
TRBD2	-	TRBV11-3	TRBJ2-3	CASSPGTSGATDTQYF	TGTGCCAGCTCCCCTGGGACTAGCGGGGCCACAGATACGCAGTATTTT
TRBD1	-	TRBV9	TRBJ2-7	CASSPGTGQDYEQYF	TGTGCCAGCAGCCCCGGGACAGGTCAAGATTACGAGCAGTACTTC
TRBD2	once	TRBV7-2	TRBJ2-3	CASSLEGLAPDTQYF	TGTGCCAGCAGCCTGGAGGGACTAGCACCAGATACGCAGTATTTT
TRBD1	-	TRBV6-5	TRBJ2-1	CASSRGRGRDNEQFF	TGTGCCAGCAGTCGGGGCAGGGGGCGCGACAATGAGCAGTTCTTC
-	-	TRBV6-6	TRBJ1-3	CATGGISLSGNTIYF	TGTGCCACCGGGGGGATAAGCCTCTCTGGAAACACCATATATTTT
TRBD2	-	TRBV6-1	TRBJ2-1	CASSELAGDPAYNEQFF	TGTGCCAGCAGTGAACTAGCGGGCGACCCCGCCTACAATGAGCAGTTCTTC
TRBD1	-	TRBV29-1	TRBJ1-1	CSVCRGQGTEAFF	TGCAGCGTGTGCAGGGGACAGGGCACTGAAGCTTTCTTT
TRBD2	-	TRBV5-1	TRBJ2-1	CASNLPRAGGTHNEQFF	TGCGCCAGCAATCTCCCTCGGGCGGGAGGTACCCACAATGAGCAGTTCTTC
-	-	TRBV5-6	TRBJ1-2	CASRVLPSTNYGYTF	TGTGCCAGCAGGGTACTCCCGTCCACTAACTATGGCTACACCTTC
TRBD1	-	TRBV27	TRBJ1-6	CASSGTGNDNSPLHF	TGTGCCAGCAGTGGGACAGGGAACGATAATTCACCCCTCCACTTT
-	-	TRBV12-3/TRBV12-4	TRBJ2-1	CATGAGNEQFF	TGTGCCACAGGGGCAGGCAATGAGCAGTTCTTC
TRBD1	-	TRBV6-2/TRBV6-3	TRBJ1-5	CASSYGTGRGNQPQHF	TGTGCCAGCAGTTACGGGACAGGTCGTGGCAATCAGCCCCAGCATTTT
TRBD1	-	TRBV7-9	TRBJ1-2	CASSYQGGDYGYTF	TGTGCCAGCAGCTATCAGGGGGGCGACTATGGCTACACCTTC
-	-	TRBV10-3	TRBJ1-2	CAISEFEGNYGYTF	TGTGCCATCAGTGAGTTCGAGGGTAACTATGGCTACACCTTC
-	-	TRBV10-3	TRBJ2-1	CAISARESGNEQFF	TGTGCCATCAGTGCCCGGGAGTCGGGCAATGAGCAGTTCTTC
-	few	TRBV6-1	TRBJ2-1	CASSEAPGYEQFF	TGTGCCAGCAGTGAAGCGCCAGGCTATGAGCAGTTCTTC
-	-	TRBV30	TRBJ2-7	CAWSVLSGAYEQYF	TGTGCCTGGAGTGTACTTAGCGGCGCCTACGAGCAGTACTTC
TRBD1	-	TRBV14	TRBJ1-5	CASSLTGDSNQPQHF	TGTGCCAGCAGCCTAACAGGGGACAGCAATCAGCCCCAGCATTTT
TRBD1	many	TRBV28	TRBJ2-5	CASSFGTGEWKTQYF	TGTGCCAGCAGTTTCGGGACAGGGGAGTGGAAGACCCAGTACTTC
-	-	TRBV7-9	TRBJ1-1	CASSEGGVNTEAFF	TGTGCCAGCAGTGAGGGTGGAGTGAACACTGAAGCTTTCTTT
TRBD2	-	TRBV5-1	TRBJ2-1	CASRSGGSSYNEQFF	TGCGCCAGCCGGAGCGGGGGGAGCTCCTACAATGAGCAGTTCTTC
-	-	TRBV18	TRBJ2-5	CASSPPMAFQETQYF	TGTGCCAGCTCACCACCGATGGCCTTCCAAGAGACCCAGTACTTC
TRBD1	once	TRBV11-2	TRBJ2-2	CASSFQGVGELFF	TGTGCCAGCAGCTTCCAGGGGGTCGGGGAGCTGTTTTTT
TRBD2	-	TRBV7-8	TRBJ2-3	CASSPALAKRADTQYF	TGTGCCAGCAGCCCAGCACTAGCGAAGAGGGCAGATACGCAGTATTTT
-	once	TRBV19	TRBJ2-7	CASSPDVGESYEQYF	TGTGCCAGTAGCCCGGATGTAGGAGAGAGCTACGAGCAGTACTTC
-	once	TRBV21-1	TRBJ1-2	CASRKNTPGWDFGYGYTF	TGTGCCAGCAGAAAGAATACGCCAGGGTGGGATTTTGGCTATGGCTACACCTTC
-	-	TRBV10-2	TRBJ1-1	CASSYSITEAFF	TGCGCCAGCAGTTACAGTATCACTGAAGCTTTCTTT
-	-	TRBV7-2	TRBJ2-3	CASGTHASTDTQYF	TGTGCCAGCGGGACTCACGCTAGCACAGATACGCAGTATTTT
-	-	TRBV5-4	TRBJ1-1	CASSLNPVEAFF	TGTGCCAGCAGCTTAAATCCGGTCGAAGCTTTCTTT
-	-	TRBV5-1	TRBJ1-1	CASSLGRLRNLNTEAFF	TGCGCCAGCAGCTTGGGGAGATTAAGGAACTTGAACACTGAAGCTTTCTTT
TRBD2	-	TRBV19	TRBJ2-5	CASSASSRLAGETQYF	TGTGCCAGTAGTGCATCCTCCCGACTAGCGGGGGAGACCCAGTACTTC
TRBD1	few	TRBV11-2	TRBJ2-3	CASKYGGTGVADTQYF	TGTGCCAGCAAATATGGGGGAACAGGGGTCGCAGATACGCAGTATTTT
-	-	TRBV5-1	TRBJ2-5	CASSLNAGYQETQYF	TGCGCCAGCAGCTTGAACGCAGGCTACCAAGAGACCCAGTACTTC